What follows describes a single TCR beta chain. What it binds is unknown. The record originates from a study of immune cell composition in non-small cell lung cancer. Sequencing was performed with immunoSEQ multiplex PCR; in TCRdb, only in-frame clones are kept and a portion is missing. The sample holds over 4,500 clones; around 80% are singletons and the top ten take 20% to 25%. The CDR3 length is 14 residues. Trimming stripped 0 bases from V and 5 bases from J, with 10 bases between. Germline-derived CDR1 and CDR2 are KGHSH and LQKENI. The study, taken as a whole, reports: Tumour-reactive clones were not shown to match dominant in vivo tumour clones. Lung squamous cell carcinoma tumours had significantly higher top 10 clone scores and productive clonality than lung adenocarcinoma. Clones >0.5% enriched in tumour were rarer in adenocarcinoma (about 35%) than squamous (about 80%). TIL tumour reactivity correlated with maximal tumour-associated clone frequency in adenocarcinoma.

V and J are TRBV18 and TRBJ2-5, with D unresolved. Sequencing used lung tumor tissue. The receptor's source is a human donor with non-small cell lung cancer. Here the CDR3 DNA reads TGTGCCAGCTCACCACCTCCCCTGAGGGAGACCCAGTACTTC. Translating gives CASSPPPLRETQYF.